This T cell receptor (beta chain) is from a study of metastatic and nonmetastatic thyroid tumors. Whole-study context: Malignant and benign thyroid patients had repertoires compared in peripheral blood and tumor or nodule tissue. Findings and limits, study-wide: Within blood and tumor, benign nodules reportedly had significantly lower TCR beta diversity than malignant thyroid tumors did.

The germline CDR1 and CDR2 sequences are MDHEN and SYDVKM. The V gene end was trimmed by 6 bases and the J gene end by 7 bases; junction bases not matched to a gene: 9. CDR3 length equals 15 residues. Every patient was untreated before thyroid surgery. Original methodology: A papillary thyroid cancer distant-metastasis classifier was built from CDR3 differences across clinicopathological groups. TCRdb re-called clones from the PCR reads using MiXCR. It is TCRdb's table, rather than the study itself, that gives the V and J calls and clone size. The sample contains 30,000 to 35,000 clones, approximately 16% of which appear only once. This clone occurred many times. Its antigen is unidentified.

Material for sequencing was blood. The V call is TRBV28, the J call TRBJ2-1, with 10 nucleotides matching TRBD1. The origin of this receptor is a male donor with papillary thyroid cancer or a benign thyroid nodule (not recorded which). Some clones in this sample may be carry-over from other donors' samples. The CDR3 nucleotides are TGTGCCAGCAGCCCTGGGGACAGGGGACTGAATGAGCAGTTCTTC. This translates into CASSPGDRGLNEQFF.